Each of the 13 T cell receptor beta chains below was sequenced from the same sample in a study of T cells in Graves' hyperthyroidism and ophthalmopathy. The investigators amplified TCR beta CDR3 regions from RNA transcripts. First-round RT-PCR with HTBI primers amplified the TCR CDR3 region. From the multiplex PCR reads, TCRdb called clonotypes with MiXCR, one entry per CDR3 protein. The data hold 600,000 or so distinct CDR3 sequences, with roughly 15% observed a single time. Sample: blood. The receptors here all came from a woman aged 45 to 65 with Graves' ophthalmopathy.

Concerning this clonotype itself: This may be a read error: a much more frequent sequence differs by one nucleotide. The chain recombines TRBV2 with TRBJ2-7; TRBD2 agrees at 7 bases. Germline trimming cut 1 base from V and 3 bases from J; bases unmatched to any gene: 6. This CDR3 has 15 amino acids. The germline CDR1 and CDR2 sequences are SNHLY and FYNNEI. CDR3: CASSEGRASGYEQYF. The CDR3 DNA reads TGTGCCAGCAGTGAAGGGCGGGCTAGCGGCTACGAGCAGTACTTC.

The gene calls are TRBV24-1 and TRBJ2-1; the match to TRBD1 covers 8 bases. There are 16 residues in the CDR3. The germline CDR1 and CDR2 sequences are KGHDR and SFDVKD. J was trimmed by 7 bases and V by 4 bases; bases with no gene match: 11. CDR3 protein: CATSEAGDRGLNEQFF. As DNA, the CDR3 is TGTGCCACCAGTGAGGCAGGTGACAGGGGATTGAATGAGCAGTTCTTC.

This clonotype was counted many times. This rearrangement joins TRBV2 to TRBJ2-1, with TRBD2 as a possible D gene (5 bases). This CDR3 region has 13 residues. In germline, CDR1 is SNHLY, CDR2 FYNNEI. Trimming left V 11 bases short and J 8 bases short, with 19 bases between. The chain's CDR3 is CAFYGKGIDEQFF. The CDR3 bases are TGTGCCTTCTACGGGAAGGGAATCGATGAGCAGTTCTTC.

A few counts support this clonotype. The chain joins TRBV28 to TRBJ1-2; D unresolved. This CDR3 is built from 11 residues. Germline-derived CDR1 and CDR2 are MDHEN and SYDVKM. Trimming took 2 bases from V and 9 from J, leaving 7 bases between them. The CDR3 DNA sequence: TGTGCCAGCAGTTTAACTAATCGCTACACCTTC. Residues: CASSLTNRYTF.

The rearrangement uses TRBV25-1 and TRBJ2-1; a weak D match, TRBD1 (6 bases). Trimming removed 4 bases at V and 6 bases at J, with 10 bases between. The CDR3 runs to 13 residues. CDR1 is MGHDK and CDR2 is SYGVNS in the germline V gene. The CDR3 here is CASSGRTVNEQFF. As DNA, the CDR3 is TGTGCCAGCAGTGGCAGGACAGTCAATGAGCAGTTCTTC. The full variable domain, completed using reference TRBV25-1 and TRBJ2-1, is EADIYQTPRYLVIGTGKKITLECSQTMGHDKMYWYQQDPGMELHLIHYSYGVNSTEKGDLSSESTVSRIRTEHFPLTLESARPSHTSQYLCASSGRTVNEQFFGPGTRLTVL.

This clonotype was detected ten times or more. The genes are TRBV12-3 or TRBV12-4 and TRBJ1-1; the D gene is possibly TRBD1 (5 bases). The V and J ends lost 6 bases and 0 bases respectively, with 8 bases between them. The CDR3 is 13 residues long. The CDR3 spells CASRQDMNTEAFF. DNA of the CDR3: TGTGCCAGCAGACAGGACATGAACACTGAAGCTTTCTTT.

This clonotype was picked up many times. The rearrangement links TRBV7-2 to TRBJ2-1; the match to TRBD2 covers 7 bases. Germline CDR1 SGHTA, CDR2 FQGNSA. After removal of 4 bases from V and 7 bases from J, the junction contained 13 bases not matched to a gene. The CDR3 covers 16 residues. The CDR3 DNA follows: TGTGCCAGCAGCTCCAATAGCGGGTTGGGGGGGAATGAGCAGTTCTTC. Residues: CASSSNSGLGGNEQFF.

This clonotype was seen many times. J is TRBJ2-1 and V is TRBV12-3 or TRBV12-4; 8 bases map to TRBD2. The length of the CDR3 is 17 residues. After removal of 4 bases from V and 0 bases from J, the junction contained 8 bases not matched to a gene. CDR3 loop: CASSSPRTSLSYNEQFF. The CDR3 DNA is TGTGCCAGCAGTTCGCCTCGGACTAGCCTCTCCTACAATGAGCAGTTCTTC.

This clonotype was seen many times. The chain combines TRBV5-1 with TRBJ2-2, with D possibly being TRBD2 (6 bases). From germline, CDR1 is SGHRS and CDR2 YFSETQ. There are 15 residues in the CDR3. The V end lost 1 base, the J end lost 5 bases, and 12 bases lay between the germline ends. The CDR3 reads CASSLFIGGTGELFF. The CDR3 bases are TGCGCCAGCAGCTTGTTTATAGGAGGGACCGGGGAGCTGTTTTTT.

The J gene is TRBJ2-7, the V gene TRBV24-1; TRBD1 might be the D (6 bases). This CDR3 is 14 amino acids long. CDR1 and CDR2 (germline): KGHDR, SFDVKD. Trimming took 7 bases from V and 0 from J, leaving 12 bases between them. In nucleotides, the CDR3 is TGTGCCACCAGCCCTACAGGGAGCTCCTACGAGCAGTACTTC. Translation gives CATSPTGSSYEQYF.

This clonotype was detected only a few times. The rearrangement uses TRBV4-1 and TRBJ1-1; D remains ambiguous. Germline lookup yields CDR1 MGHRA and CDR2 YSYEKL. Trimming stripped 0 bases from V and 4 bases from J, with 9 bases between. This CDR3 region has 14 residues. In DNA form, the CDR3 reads TGCGCCAGCAGCCAAGAGGAGGCCGGCACTGAAGCTTTCTTT. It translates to CASSQEEAGTEAFF.

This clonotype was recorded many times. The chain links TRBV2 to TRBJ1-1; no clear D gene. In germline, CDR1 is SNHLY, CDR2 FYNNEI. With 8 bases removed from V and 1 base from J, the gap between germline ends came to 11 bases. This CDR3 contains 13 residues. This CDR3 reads CASGGVPNTEAFF. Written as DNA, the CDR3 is TGTGCCAGCGGTGGGGTTCCGAACACTGAAGCTTTCTTT. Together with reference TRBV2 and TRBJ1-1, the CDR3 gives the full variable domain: EPEVTQTPSHQVTQMGQEVILRCVPISNHLYFYWYRQILGQKVEFLVSFYNNEISEKSEIFDDQFSVERPDGSNFTLKIRSTKLEDSAMYFCASGGVPNTEAFFGQGTRLTVV.

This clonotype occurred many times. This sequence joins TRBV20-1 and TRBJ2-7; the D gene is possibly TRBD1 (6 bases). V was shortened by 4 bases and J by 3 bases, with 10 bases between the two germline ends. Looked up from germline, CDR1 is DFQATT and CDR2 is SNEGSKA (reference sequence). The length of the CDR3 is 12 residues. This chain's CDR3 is CSANLRGYEQYF. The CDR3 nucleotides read TGCAGTGCTAATCTCAGGGGCTACGAGCAGTACTTC.